This section outlines one TCR beta chain sequence together with its context. Germline-derived CDR1 and CDR2 are MNHEY and SMNVEV (reference sequence). Trimming removed 5 bases from V and 6 bases from J, with 11 bases in between. The CDR3 spans 13 residues. This sample is drawn from a study of blood T cell repertoires in COVID-19. Study in general: The analysed material was cDNA or gDNA that came from T cells, B-cell-depleted T cells, or PBMCs.

Individuals aged about 18 to 100 years were recruited from fewer than 30 US areas. Authors' data handling: Amplification of reference gene primers was used by the study to estimate nucleated cell counts. Here immunoSEQ multiplex PCR was the method, and the copy in TCRdb shows in-frame clones only, minus some. V and J calls and clone size follow that table, whereas D and trimming were derived from the DNA. The data show fewer than 250,000 clones, 80% to 90% seen once. What was sequenced was PBMCs or T cells enriched from blood (not recorded which). V and J are TRBV27 and TRBJ1-5, with TRBD1 as a possible D gene (5 bases). The TCR originated in a woman in her twenties or thirties with acute COVID-19. The CDR3 DNA sequence: TGTGCCAGCAGTCCCGACGGGGGTCAGCCCCAGCATTTT. As protein: CASSPDGGQPQHF.